This T cell receptor beta chain was retrieved from a study of tumor-infiltrating lymphocytes in primary liver carcinoma. Details on this clonotype: A read error may account for a junction end that differs from germline.

Starting material for RNA and DNA co-extraction consisted of roughly 20-34 mg of unsorted bulk tissue. The input was 450 to 500 ng total RNA; TCR beta cDNA was made from it with a constant-region primer. Libraries for TCR beta were built through three nested multiplex PCR rounds, which together made up a slightly modified ARM-PCR procedure. Amplification in the first two PCR rounds was performed using TRBV1-TRBV30 forward primers and a C-beta reverse primer for 9 to 11 cycles each. TCRdb re-called the multiplex PCR reads through MiXCR, storing one row per CDR3 protein. Among 150,000 to 200,000 distinct CDR3 sequences listed, about 82% were seen once. CDR1 SGHKS and CDR2 YYEKEE come from the germline V gene (reference sequence). The CDR3 sequence is 13 residues long.

Sequenced sample: tumor tissue from primary liver carcinoma. The TCR sequence derives from a man aged 35 to 55 with primary liver carcinoma and hepatitis B virus infection. V is TRBV5-5 and J is TRBJ1-1; D remains ambiguous. The CDR3 DNA reads TGTGCCAGTACTCATAGGGAGAACACTGAAACTTTCTTT. Its protein is CASTHRENTETFF.